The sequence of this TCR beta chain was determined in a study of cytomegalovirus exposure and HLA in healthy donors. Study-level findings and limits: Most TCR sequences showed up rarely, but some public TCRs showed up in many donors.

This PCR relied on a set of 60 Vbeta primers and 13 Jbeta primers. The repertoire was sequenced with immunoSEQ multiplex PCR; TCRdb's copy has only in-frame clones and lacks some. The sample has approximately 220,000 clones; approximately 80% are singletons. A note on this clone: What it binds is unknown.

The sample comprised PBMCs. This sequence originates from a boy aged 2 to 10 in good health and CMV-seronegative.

In DNA, the CDR3 is TGTGCCATCGGGCGGCTAGCGGGGGAGAATACAGATACGCAGTATTTT. Protein: CAIGRLAGENTDTQYF. This sequence joins TRBV10-3 and TRBJ2-3; TRBD2 aligns across 10 bases. CDR1 and CDR2 (germline): ENHRY, SYGVKD. The CDR3 totals 16 residues. V lost 8 bases and J lost 3; bases outside the gene matches: 11.